The clone carrying this T cell receptor beta chain was found many times. As yet, its antigen is unknown. This sample is part of a study of breast tumors, draining lymph nodes, adjacent tissues. General study results and limits: Tumors had less TCR diversity than lymph nodes, more than nontumor tissue.

Breast cancer patients provided tissue from their axillary draining lymph nodes. CDR3 size: 16 residues. Germline trimming cut 0 bases from V and 0 bases from J; bases unmatched to any gene: 5. Per germline, CDR1 DFQATT and CDR2 SNEGSKA (reference sequence). TCRdb re-analysed the multiplex PCR reads in MiXCR, keeping a single row per CDR3 protein. The table shows tens of thousands of distinct CDR3 sequences, with approximately 19% occurring only once. Sequenced: axillary lymph node tissue. The clonotype comes from a female donor with breast cancer. Some clones in this sample may be carry-over from other donors' samples. The gene calls are TRBV20-1 and TRBJ1-2, with 9 bases aligning to TRBD1. The CDR3 nucleotides read TGCAGTGCTAGAGATTCGGGACAGGGCTCTAACTATGGCTACACCTTC. Its protein product is CSARDSGQGSNYGYTF.